This entry is about one TCR beta chain. A much larger clone is a single base away; this may be a read error. The library came from three nested PCR rounds adapted from ARM-PCR protocols. TCRdb redid the calling of the multiplex PCR reads with MiXCR, one entry per CDR3 protein. The data contain fewer than 120,000 distinct CDR3 sequences, 84% of them singletons. This sample stems from a study of tumor and adjacent non-tumor tissue in lung cancer. V lost 10 bases to trimming and J lost 4 bases, with 17 bases between them. CDR3 length: 13 residues. Germline V gives CDR1 MDHEN, CDR2 SYDVKM. No cell sorting was done before RNA was extracted from the tissue.

V is TRBV28 and J is TRBJ2-7; no firm D call. The sample consisted of lung tumor tissue. This receptor was obtained from a man aged 65 to 85 with non-small cell lung cancer. The CDR3 sequence: CAISPPLKYEQYF. DNA for the CDR3: TGTGCCATCAGCCCCCCTTTAAAGTACGAGCAGTACTTC.